This TCR beta chain was captured in a study of cytomegalovirus exposure and HLA in healthy donors. Study results and limitations: The study carried out a later analysis of TCR beta sequences. It associated around 17,000 of them with specific HLA alleles at a false discovery rate of 0.05. The authors enumerated over 150 TCR beta chains as linked to cytomegalovirus. Presence/absence analyses rested on an assumption that sequencing depth was roughly uniform across donors.

In germline, CDR1 is SGHDN, CDR2 FVKESK. CDR3 length equals 12 residues. V was clipped by 5 bases and J by 0 bases, with 5 bases between them. Use of 60 Vbeta and 13 Jbeta primers characterized the PCR. Assay used: immunoSEQ multiplex PCR; TCRdb lists only in-frame clones, some missing. The sample has around 130,000 clones, roughly four fifths seen once. Comment on this clone: Its antigen remains unknown.

The sequenced material came from PBMCs. The chain is built from TRBV14 and TRBJ2-7; unclear D gene. This clonotype was sampled from a girl aged 2 to 10 in good health and CMV-seronegative. CDR3 region: CASSSSSYEQYF. CDR3 DNA sequence: TGTGCCAGCAGCTCGAGCTCCTACGAGCAGTACTTC.